The rows below give T cell receptor beta chains drawn from one sample of a study of identical twins. TCRdb re-analysed the 5' RACE reads in MiXCR, keeping a single row per CDR3 protein. This table holds more than 250,000 distinct CDR3 sequences, approximately 8% found once. A further study also used this sample, focusing on yellow fever vaccine responses in identical twins.

Input material: memory (CD45RO+) T cells sorted from blood. All receptors come from a woman aged 18-35 years in good health. CDR3s include the opening cysteine and the closing phenylalanine or tryptophan. The D gene is left open where the match is weak. Clone size is not always given. Where it is, it says once, few, many or a class for expanded clones.

clone size	V gene	D gene	J gene	CDR3 DNA	CDR3 protein
many	TRBV5-1	NA	TRBJ1-3	TGCGCCAGCCGACTGGCCTCTGGAAACACCATATATTTT	CASRLASGNTIYF
few	TRBV2	NA	TRBJ2-5	TGTGCCAGCACTGGCAGCCTCCAAGAGACCCAGTACTTC	CASTGSLQETQYF
few	TRBV19	NA	TRBJ2-7	TGTGCCAGTTCGCCAACAGGGTCAGGTTACGAGCAGTACTTC	CASSPTGSGYEQYF
many	TRBV11-2	NA	TRBJ1-3	TGTGCCAGCAGCTTAGATCGGGGCGGAAACACCATATATTTT	CASSLDRGGNTIYF
NA	TRBV5-1	TRBD1	TRBJ2-2	TGCGCCAGCAGCTCAATTGTGGGACAGGGGACGAACACCGGGGAGCTGTTTTTT	CASSSIVGQGTNTGELFF
few	TRBV9	NA	TRBJ2-2	TGTGCCAGCAGCGTAGCTTTTGACGGGGAGCTGTTTTTT	CASSVAFDGELFF
NA	TRBV3-1	TRBD1	TRBJ2-3	TGTGCCAGCAGCCCGATGACAGGGACAGCTAGCACAGATACGCAGTATTTT	CASSPMTGTASTDTQYF
few	TRBV5-1	NA	TRBJ2-1	TGCGCCAGCAGCTTCGGCGGGACAGACATCATAAGGGAGCAGTTCTTC	CASSFGGTDIIREQFF
NA	TRBV19	NA	TRBJ1-1	TGTGCCAGTAGTTTTGGTATCGAGAACACTGAAGCTTTCTTT	CASSFGIENTEAFF
few	TRBV27	TRBD2	TRBJ2-5	TGTGCCAGCTCCGGGGTTAGCGGGGGGGCGAAGACCCAGTACTTC	CASSGVSGGAKTQYF
few	TRBV6-1	NA	TRBJ1-5	TGTGCCGGCGGACAGAGAGACAATCAGCCCCAGCATTTT	CAGGQRDNQPQHF
many	TRBV25-1	TRBD2	TRBJ2-5	TGTGCCAGCAGTGATACCCCCCAAGCGGGAGATTTGAAAGAGACCCAGTACTTC	CASSDTPQAGDLKETQYF
few	TRBV3-1	TRBD1	TRBJ2-3	TGTGCCAGCAGCCTCCGACAGGGCAGGACAGATACGCAGTATTTT	CASSLRQGRTDTQYF
few	TRBV6-5	NA	TRBJ2-3	TGTGCCAGCAGTTACTCGACGAGCGCCGGTGTAGATACGCAGTATTTT	CASSYSTSAGVDTQYF
NA	TRBV3-1	NA	TRBJ2-4	TGTGCCAGCAGCCCATACCAGGACCAAAACATTCAGTACTTC	CASSPYQDQNIQYF
NA	TRBV6-2/TRBV6-3	NA	TRBJ1-1	TGTGCCACGGTGGCGAGATGGAACACTGAAGCTTTCTTT	CATVARWNTEAFF
NA	TRBV6-1	TRBD2	TRBJ2-4	TGTGCCAGCAGTGCTGGGGGGGGTACCCAAGCCAAAAACATTCAGTACTTC	CASSAGGGTQAKNIQYF
many	TRBV24-1	TRBD1	TRBJ1-5	TGTGCCACCAGTGAGGGACAGGGTCAGCCCCAGCATTTT	CATSEGQGQPQHF
NA	TRBV28	TRBD1	TRBJ1-4	TGTGCCAGCAGTTTAGACAGGGGGCAGGAAAAACTGTTTTTT	CASSLDRGQEKLFF
few	TRBV4-1	NA	TRBJ2-1	TGCGCCAGCAGCCAAGTGGACCTCATCTCCTACAATGAGCAGTTCTTC	CASSQVDLISYNEQFF
NA	TRBV5-1	TRBD1	TRBJ2-1	TGCGCCAGCAGCTTACGACAGGGTCTCTATGAGCAGTTCTTC	CASSLRQGLYEQFF
few	TRBV5-1	NA	TRBJ1-4	TGCGCCAGCAGAGCGGGGCCGGTGGACAACGAAAAACTGTTTTTT	CASRAGPVDNEKLFF
few	TRBV2	NA	TRBJ2-7	TGTGCCACTTCAGCCCCATCCCGACGTGACGAGCAGTACTTC	CATSAPSRRDEQYF
few	TRBV6-5	NA	TRBJ2-2	TGTGCCAGCAGTTCGACAGCGAACACCGGGGAGCTGTTTTTT	CASSSTANTGELFF
many	TRBV28	TRBD1	TRBJ2-1	TGTGCCAGCAGTTTATTGGGACAGGGTTACAATGAGCAGTTCTTC	CASSLLGQGYNEQFF
NA	TRBV6-1	TRBD1	TRBJ1-5	TGTGCCAGCAGTGAATCACAGGGGAATCAGCCCCAGCATTTT	CASSESQGNQPQHF
NA	TRBV20-1	NA	TRBJ1-6	TGCAGTGCTAGCCGCCAGGAGACGTCACCCCTCCACTTT	CSASRQETSPLHF
many	TRBV28	NA	TRBJ2-3	TGTGCCAGCAGTTTAGCGGGTAGCCTCGCAGATACGCAGTATTTT	CASSLAGSLADTQYF
NA	TRBV28	NA	TRBJ1-4	TGTGCCAGCAGTCCGCCTACGGAGGAAAAACTGTTTTTT	CASSPPTEEKLFF
few	TRBV11-2	NA	TRBJ2-3	TGTGCCAGCAGCTTAGGGGGCATAACGGGCACAGATACGCAGTATTTT	CASSLGGITGTDTQYF
few	TRBV28	NA	TRBJ1-1	TGTGCCAGCAGGTCGACGGGGGACACTGAAGCTTTCTTT	CASRSTGDTEAFF
many	TRBV12-3/TRBV12-4	TRBD1	TRBJ1-4	TGTGCCAGCAGAGACAGGGTAGCTGAAAAACTGTTTTTT	CASRDRVAEKLFF
NA	TRBV21-1	NA	TRBJ2-3	TGTGCCAGCAGCCTTAGCGGGCCCTTCACAGATACGCAGTATTTT	CASSLSGPFTDTQYF
many	TRBV6-5	TRBD1	TRBJ2-5	TGTGCCAGCAGTTCTCGGGACAGGGGGCTCGAGACCCAGTACTTC	CASSSRDRGLETQYF
NA	TRBV5-1	NA	TRBJ2-3	TGCGCCAGCAGCTTGGAAAGGTTCACAGATACGCAGTATTTT	CASSLERFTDTQYF
many	TRBV10-3	NA	TRBJ1-1	TGTGCCTCCACCGGGCAGGGGAAGGACACTGAAGCTTTCTTT	CASTGQGKDTEAFF
few	TRBV9	TRBD1	TRBJ1-1	TGTGCCAGCTCGCCGGGACAGGTTGGGTACACTGAAGCTTTCTTT	CASSPGQVGYTEAFF
many	TRBV6-1	NA	TRBJ2-1	TGTGCCAGCAGTGAGCCGGAGGGCTACAATGAGCAGTTCTTC	CASSEPEGYNEQFF
many	TRBV29-1	NA	TRBJ2-1	TGCAGCGTTGAAGATGTAGTGGCTAGTCAGGGATTAGGCTACAATGAGCAGTTCTTC	CSVEDVVASQGLGYNEQFF
NA	TRBV18	NA	TRBJ1-1	TGTGCCAGCTCACCAGTAAGGCCTGAAGCTTTCTTT	CASSPVRPEAFF
few	TRBV6-1	NA	TRBJ2-5	TGTGCCAGCAGTGAAGCGGGCACAGCCCTGACCCAGTACTTC	CASSEAGTALTQYF
many	TRBV28	NA	TRBJ2-7	TGTGCCAGCAGTTTAAGGTTCGGGGACACCACCTACGAGCAGTACTTC	CASSLRFGDTTYEQYF
NA	TRBV19	NA	TRBJ2-2	TGTGCCAGTACCCCCCGGGGAGGGGGGACCGGGGAGCTGTTTTTT	CASTPRGGGTGELFF
many	TRBV12-3/TRBV12-4	NA	TRBJ2-7	TGTGCCAGCAGTCTCGGCCTGGGGTACGAGCAGTACTTC	CASSLGLGYEQYF
few	TRBV15	NA	TRBJ2-5	TGTGCCACCAGCAGAGATATAGGGGAGACCCAGTACTTC	CATSRDIGETQYF
few	TRBV23-1	NA	TRBJ2-1	TGCGCCAGCAGTCAATCGAGCAGACAGTACAATGAGCAGTTCTTC	CASSQSSRQYNEQFF
once	TRBV3-1	NA	TRBJ2-1	TGTGCCACCTCCACACGGTTACTGGGGGCATCCTACAATGAGCAGTTCTTC	CATSTRLLGASYNEQFF
NA	TRBV7-8	NA	TRBJ1-5	TGTGCCAGCAGCTTATTTTTTGGTAGTGGGGCCAATCAGCCCCAGCATTTT	CASSLFFGSGANQPQHF
few	TRBV6-4	TRBD1	TRBJ1-6	TGTGCCAGCAGTGAGCAGGGGGAGTCACCCCTCCACTTT	CASSEQGESPLHF
many	TRBV7-3	NA	TRBJ2-2	TGTGCCAGCAGCTTCGGACGGACGAACACCGGGGAGCTGTTTTTT	CASSFGRTNTGELFF
few	TRBV5-1	NA	TRBJ2-5	TGCGCCAGCAGCCACAAAACCCAAGAGACCCAGTACTTC	CASSHKTQETQYF
many	TRBV6-5	NA	TRBJ1-4	TGTGCCAGCAGTTCGGGCCGATTGCCAGCTAATGAAAAACTGTTTTTT	CASSSGRLPANEKLFF
few	TRBV27	NA	TRBJ1-5	TGTGCCAGCGGTACACAGGGACTGGGACAGCCCCAGCATTTT	CASGTQGLGQPQHF
NA	TRBV4-2	NA	TRBJ1-2	TGTGCCAGCAGCCAAGATCTTGGTGGAAACTATGGCTACACCTTC	CASSQDLGGNYGYTF
few	TRBV28	NA	TRBJ2-1	TGTGCCAGCAGTTTATATAGGACAGGACTACAGGGCGCTAGGGATGAGCAGTTCTTC	CASSLYRTGLQGARDEQFF